This T cell receptor beta chain was retrieved from a study of CD8+ T cells in alopecia areata (dated by TCRdb to 2017 to 2018). As for the study more broadly: Treated patients were enrolled in an open-label pilot trial of oral tofacitinib at 5 to 10 mg twice daily for moderate-to-severe alopecia areata. Scalp clonality was compared among normal scalp (n=4), patchy alopecia areata scalp (n=8), and alopecia totalis/universalis scalp (n=8). In humans, TCRbeta sequencing was performed on scalp tissue and on sorted CD4+ and CD8+ peripheral blood T cells from healthy controls and from patients with patchy or totalis/universalis alopecia areata. Tofacitinib was given for 6 to 18 months, followed by 6 months of follow-up off drug to assess delayed response and recurrence. The study used high-throughput TCRbeta sequencing to examine T cell clonal expansion in alopecia areata, in both the C3H/HeJ mouse model and human patients. For the treated patients, the SALT score, which quantifies what percentage of scalp surface area is affected, served as the measure of disease severity. RNA was obtained with the PAXgene miRNA kit for fixed scalp, the miRNeasy kit for PBMCs, and the RNeasy kit for mouse skin. Amplification of TCRbeta CDR3 regions was done by immunoSEQ multiplex PCR using 35 Vbeta forward primers and 13 Jbeta reverse primers. Tofacitinib-treated patients had biopsies at baseline and at 4 and 24 weeks of treatment, with a later scalp biopsy in several patients.

CDR1 and CDR2, looked up from the germline V gene (reference sequence), are SGHNT and YYREEE. A distance of 7 bases separates the germline ends of V and J, which lose 1 base and 5 bases respectively. The cysteine opens and the phenylalanine closes a CDR3 of 13 amino acids. The DNA shown is the 39-base CDR3, in frame from base 1. This clone was counted a single time. Its antigen has not been determined. No much larger clonotype is one base removed from it; base qualities were not supplied. The receptor library was made with the immunoSEQ multiplex PCR assay. For TCR sequencing, RNA was extracted from every sample and reverse transcribed into cDNA to serve as template. SuperScript III was used for first-strand cDNA synthesis, primed with a 2:1 mix of oligo-dT and random hexamers. A synthetic immune receptor repertoire was used to assess amplification bias, and residual bias was removed computationally. The original methods were these. After raw reads were preprocessed to remove errors, the CDR3 was defined following IMGT conventions as running from the conserved cysteine to phenylalanine. Clonality was computed as 1 minus the Shannon entropy, with the entropy normalized by log2 of the number of productive unique TCRs. Scalp TCRbeta sequences were cross-referenced with sorted blood CD4 and CD8 repertoires so that the CD4 or CD8 identity of scalp clones could be inferred. In its TCRdb copy, this immuneACCESS table keeps in-frame sequences only and misses some clones. Where compared with another copy, unresolved V genes explain less than half of these, and the others have no known cause. V and J calls and clone size are copied from that table; D and trimming were computed from the DNA. Across this sample there are 200,000 or so clones, with roughly 50% seen only once. Approximately 5.1% of the sample is held by the ten biggest clonotypes.

Overall study outcomes, separate from this receptor: Resident alphabeta T cells in normal human skin are also sequenced, complicating scalp TCR repertoire analysis, unlike mouse skin dominated by gammadelta T cells. Compared with normal scalp, lesional scalp, particularly in alopecia totalis/universalis, had higher clonality and more expanded CD8+ clones, which suggests antigenic drive. The treated cohort was small, with a single nonresponder, so links between baseline CD8+ expansion and response need larger studies. With tofacitinib, both scalp clonality and the number of expanded CD8+ clones among the top 100 scalp clones went down significantly. Shared TCR sequences between patients were less evident than in mice, which may be partly attributable to HLA diversity in the patient population. During tofacitinib treatment, many expanded lesional clones remained in scalp and blood, and this persistence may partly explain relapse after treatment is stopped.

The time point label for this specimen denotes: less than 25 weeks on oral tofacitinib. The sample's treatment or condition label, decoded: oral pan-JAK inhibitor, 5-10 mg twice daily. Lesional scalp punch biopsies and peripheral blood were collected from alopecia areata patients. PBMCs were isolated by density centrifugation and stained for CD3, CD4 and CD8, and CD4+ and CD8+ T cells were sorted on a FACSAria. Sample: CD4+ T cells sorted from blood, taken at week 24, from a patient treated with tofacitinib. Here the chain combines TRBV5-4 and TRBJ2-1; confidence is insufficient to name the D gene. The receptor's source is a human donor with alopecia areata. The CDR3 protein: CASSLTEDNEQFF. The DNA is as follows: TGTGCCAGCAGCTTGACAGAGGACAATGAGCAGTTCTTC.